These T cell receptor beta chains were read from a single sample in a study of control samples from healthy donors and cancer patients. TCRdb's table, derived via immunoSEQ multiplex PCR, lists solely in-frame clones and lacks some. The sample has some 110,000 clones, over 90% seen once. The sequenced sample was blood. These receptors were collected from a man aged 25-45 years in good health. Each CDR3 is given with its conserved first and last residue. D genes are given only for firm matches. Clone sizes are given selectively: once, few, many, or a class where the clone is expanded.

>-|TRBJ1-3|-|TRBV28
TGTGCCAGCAGTTCCGGGTCAAACTCTGGAAACACCATATATTTT
CASSSGSNSGNTIYF
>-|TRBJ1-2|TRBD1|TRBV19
TGTGCCAGTAGTCCCCGGACAGGGGGGGACTATGGCTACACCTTC
CASSPRTGGDYGYTF
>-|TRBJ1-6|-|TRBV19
TGTGCCAGTAGTCCGGCCATTAATTCACCCCTCCACTTT
CASSPAINSPLHF
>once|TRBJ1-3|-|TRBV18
TGTGCCAGCTCATCACAGGCGGGATCTGGAAACACCATATATTTT
CASSSQAGSGNTIYF
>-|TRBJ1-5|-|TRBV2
TGTGCCAGCAGTGGGGGGTTGGGTCAGCCCCAGCATTTT
CASSGGLGQPQHF
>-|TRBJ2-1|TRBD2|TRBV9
TGTGCCAGCAGCGGAACGGGGGGGCGGAGCGATGAGCAGTTCTTC
CASSGTGGRSDEQFF
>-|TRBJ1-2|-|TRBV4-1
TGCGCCAGCAGCCAAGAGAGGACCGCGGGGAGTGGCTACACCTTC
CASSQERTAGSGYTF
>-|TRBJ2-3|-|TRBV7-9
TGTGCCAGCAGCTTACCTCTGACAGATCGTTTCACAGATACGCAGTATTTT
CASSLPLTDRFTDTQYF
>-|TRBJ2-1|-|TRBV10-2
TGCGCCAGCAGGGACTACTACAATGAGCAGTTCTTC
CASRDYYNEQFF
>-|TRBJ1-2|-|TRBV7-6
TGTGCCAGCAGCCCTAACTTACAGGGCCCAGCTAACTATGGCTACACCTTC
CASSPNLQGPANYGYTF
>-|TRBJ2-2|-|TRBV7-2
TGTGCCTGGAGGAAGGGGCTAAACACCGGGGAGCTGTTTTTT
CAWRKGLNTGELFF
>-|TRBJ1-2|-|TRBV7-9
TGTGCCAGCAGCTTAGAACAGCCGCAGAGCTATGGCTACACCTTC
CASSLEQPQSYGYTF
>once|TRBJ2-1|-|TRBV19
TGTGCCAGTAGTATGACCTACACAGGTATCAGTGAGCAGTTCTTC
CASSMTYTGISEQFF
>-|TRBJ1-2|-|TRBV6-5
TGTGCCAGTCACACGGAAAACTATCGCTACACCTTC
CASHTENYRYTF
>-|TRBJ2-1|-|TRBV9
TGTGCCAGCAGCGTAGTAACGTCTTATCCCGGGATCCCTGAGCAGTTCTTC
CASSVVTSYPGIPEQFF
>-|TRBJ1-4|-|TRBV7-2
TGTGCCAGCAGCTCGGACTTTCGGGGGGGCCTGTTTTTT
CASSSDFRGGLFF